Here is one TCR beta chain with its context. CDR1 GTSNPN and CDR2 SVGIG come from the germline V gene (reference sequence). The CDR3 has 14 amino acids. V was clipped by 0 bases and J by 4 bases, with 10 bases between them. Profiling relied on immunoSEQ multiplex PCR, and the TCRdb table lists in-frame clones only, not all of them. The table has about 300,000 clones, 83% seen once; the top ten hold 7.5% to 10%. This specimen belongs to a study of blood T cell repertoires in COVID-19. The chain has TRBV30 and TRBJ1-5; D uncertain. This receptor was obtained from a woman between 50 and 59 years old who had recovered from COVID-19. Sequencing input: peripheral blood. The CDR3 coding sequence is TGTGCCTGGAGTGTACTCTCCCCGAATCAGCCCCAGCATTTT. Translated, it gives CAWSVLSPNQPQHF. Complete variable domain (other parts from reference TRBV30 and TRBJ1-5): SQTIHQWPATLVQPVGSPLSLECTVEGTSNPNLYWYRQAAGRGLQLLFYSVGIGQISSEVPQNLSASRPQDRQFILSSKKLLLSDSGFYLCAWSVLSPNQPQHFGDGTRLSIL.